The sample holds a few counts of the clone carrying this TCR beta chain. Its antigen is not known. Libraries of TCR beta came from iRepertoire HTBI primers plus Arm-PCR of CDR3 regions. MiXCR, run by TCRdb on the multiplex PCR reads, gives a single entry per CDR3 protein. The table lists around 400,000 distinct CDR3 sequences, 23% of them singletons, with 26% in the top ten. These data come from a study of regulatory T cells in long-lasting Graves disease. Study-level points and caveats: TRBV28, TRBJ1-2 and TRBJ2-5 were segments that persistent disease favored.

V was clipped by 6 bases and J by 5 bases; unmatched bases: 11. Germline V CDR1 and CDR2: MNHEY, SMNVEV (reference sequence). The CDR3 consists of 16 residues. Time point defined: persistent/refractory GD, antithyroid drugs over 5 years with positive TRAb. The TCR library used RNA extracted from PBMCs. Patients were enrolled at an endocrinology department in Xi'an, China. The chain is built from TRBV27 and TRBJ2-7, with 12 bases lining up with TRBD2. This sequence originates from a female donor with Graves disease. This material consisted of peripheral blood mononuclear cells (PBMCs), taken when the disease was refractory, from a patient treated with antithyroid drugs. This CDR3 is CASRATSGRLKNEQYF. The DNA of the CDR3 is TGTGCCAGCAGGGCTACTAGCGGGAGGCTTAAAAACGAGCAGTACTTC.